This T cell receptor beta chain was recorded in a study of cytomegalovirus exposure and HLA in healthy donors. Trimming pared 4 bases from V and 0 bases from J, leaving 7 bases between. Germline-derived CDR1 and CDR2 are MNHEY and SMNVEV (reference sequence). The CDR3 extends over 13 amino acids. With 60 Vbeta and 13 Jbeta primers, the PCR was carried out. Some clones are missing from TCRdb's copy, which holds only in-frame ones; the method was immunoSEQ multiplex PCR. Of 120,000 to 150,000 clones in the sample, approximately 81% were seen once. The receptor's source is a woman aged 40 to 50 in good health and CMV-seropositive. The chain recombines TRBV27 with TRBJ2-7, with D possibly TRBD1 on 5 matching bases. The sequenced sample consisted of PBMCs. The DNA of the CDR3 is TGTGCCAGCAGTTACAGGAGCTCCTACGAGCAGTACTTC. As protein: CASSYRSSYEQYF.